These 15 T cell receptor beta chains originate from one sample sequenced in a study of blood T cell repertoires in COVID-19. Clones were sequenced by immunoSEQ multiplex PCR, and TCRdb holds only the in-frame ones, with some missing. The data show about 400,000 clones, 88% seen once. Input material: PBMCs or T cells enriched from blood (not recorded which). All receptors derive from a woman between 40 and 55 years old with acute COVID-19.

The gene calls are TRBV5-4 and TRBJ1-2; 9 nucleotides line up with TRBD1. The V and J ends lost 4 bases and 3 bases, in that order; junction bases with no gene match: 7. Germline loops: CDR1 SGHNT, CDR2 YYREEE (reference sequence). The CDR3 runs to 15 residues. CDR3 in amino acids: CASSPSQGADYGYTF. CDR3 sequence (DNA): TGTGCCAGCAGCCCCTCACAGGGGGCTGACTATGGCTACACCTTC.

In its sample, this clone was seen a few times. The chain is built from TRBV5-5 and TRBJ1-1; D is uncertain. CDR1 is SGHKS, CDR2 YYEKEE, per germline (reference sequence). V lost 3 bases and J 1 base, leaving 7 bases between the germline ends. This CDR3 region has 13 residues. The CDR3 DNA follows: TGTGCCAGCAGCTCTAGATCGAACACTGAAGCTTTCTTT. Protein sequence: CASSSRSNTEAFF.

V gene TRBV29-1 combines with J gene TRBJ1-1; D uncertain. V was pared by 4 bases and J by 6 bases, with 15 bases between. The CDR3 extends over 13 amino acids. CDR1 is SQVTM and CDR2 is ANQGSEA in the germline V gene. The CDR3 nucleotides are TGCAGCGTTGGGGTAGGGAGAGGCGCTGAAGCTTTCTTT. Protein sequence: CSVGVGRGAEAFF.

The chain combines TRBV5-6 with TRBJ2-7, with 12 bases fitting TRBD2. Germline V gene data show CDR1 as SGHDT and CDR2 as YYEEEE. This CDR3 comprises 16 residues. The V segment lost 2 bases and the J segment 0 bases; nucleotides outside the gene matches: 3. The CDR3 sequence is CASSFGLAGSSYEQYF. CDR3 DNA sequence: TGTGCCAGCAGCTTTGGACTAGCGGGGAGCTCCTACGAGCAGTACTTC.

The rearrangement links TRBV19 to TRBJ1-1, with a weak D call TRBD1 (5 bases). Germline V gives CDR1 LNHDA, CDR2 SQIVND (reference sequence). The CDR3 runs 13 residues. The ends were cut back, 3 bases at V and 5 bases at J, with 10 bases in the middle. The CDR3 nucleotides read TGTGCCAGTAGTATTTTGGGGCTTACTGAAGCTTTCTTT. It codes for CASSILGLTEAFF.

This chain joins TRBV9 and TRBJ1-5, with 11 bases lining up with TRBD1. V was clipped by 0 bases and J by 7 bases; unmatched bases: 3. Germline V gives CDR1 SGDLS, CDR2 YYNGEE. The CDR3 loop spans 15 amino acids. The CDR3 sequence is CASSVGDRGDQPQHF. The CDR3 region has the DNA TGTGCCAGCAGCGTAGGGGACAGGGGGGACCAGCCCCAGCATTTT.

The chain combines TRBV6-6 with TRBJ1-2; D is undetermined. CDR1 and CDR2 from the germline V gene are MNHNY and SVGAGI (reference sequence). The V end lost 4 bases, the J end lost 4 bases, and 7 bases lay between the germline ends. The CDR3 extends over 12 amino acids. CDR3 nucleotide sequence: TGTGCCAGCAGTTTAGAGAGCTATGGCTACACCTTC. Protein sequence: CASSLESYGYTF.

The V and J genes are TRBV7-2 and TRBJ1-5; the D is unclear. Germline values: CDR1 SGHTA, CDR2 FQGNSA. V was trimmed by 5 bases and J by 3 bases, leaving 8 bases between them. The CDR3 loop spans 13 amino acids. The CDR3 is CASSLLNNQPQHF. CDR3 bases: TGTGCCAGCAGCCTCCTTAACAATCAGCCCCAGCATTTT.

CDR3 coding DNA: TGTGCCAGCGGGAGGGGTTTGGGATCACCCCTCCACTTT. Its protein is CASGRGLGSPLHF. The chain uses TRBV7-8 and TRBJ1-6; maybe TRBD1 (5 bases). Germline assignment: CDR1 SGHVS and CDR2 FQNEAQ. The germline V and J ends were trimmed by 8 bases and 10 bases, with 15 bases remaining between them. The CDR3 contains 13 residues.

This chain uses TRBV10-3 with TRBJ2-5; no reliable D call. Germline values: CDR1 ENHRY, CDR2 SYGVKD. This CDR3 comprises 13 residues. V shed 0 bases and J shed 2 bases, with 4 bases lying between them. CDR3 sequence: CAISESTQETQYF. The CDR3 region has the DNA TGTGCCATCAGTGAGTCGACTCAAGAGACCCAGTACTTC.

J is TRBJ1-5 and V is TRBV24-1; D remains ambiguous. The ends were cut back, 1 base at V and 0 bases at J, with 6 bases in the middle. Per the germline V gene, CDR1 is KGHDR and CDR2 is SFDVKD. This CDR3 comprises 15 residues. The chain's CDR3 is CATSDFDFSNQPQHF. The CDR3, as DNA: TGTGCCACCAGTGATTTCGACTTTAGCAATCAGCCCCAGCATTTT.

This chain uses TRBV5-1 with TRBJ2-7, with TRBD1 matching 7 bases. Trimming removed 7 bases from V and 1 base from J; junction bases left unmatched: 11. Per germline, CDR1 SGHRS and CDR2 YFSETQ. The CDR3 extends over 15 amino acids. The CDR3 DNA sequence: TGCGCCAGCCGCCCCTTGGGACAGAGTTCCTACGAGCAGTACTTC. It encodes CASRPLGQSSYEQYF.

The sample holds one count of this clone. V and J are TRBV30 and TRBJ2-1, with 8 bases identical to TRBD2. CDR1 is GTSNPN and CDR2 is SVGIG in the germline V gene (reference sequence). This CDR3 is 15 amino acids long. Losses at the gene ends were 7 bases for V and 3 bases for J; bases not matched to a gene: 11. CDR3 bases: TGTGCCTCGGAAATGGGACTAGTTAGCTACAATGAGCAGTTCTTC. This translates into CASEMGLVSYNEQFF.

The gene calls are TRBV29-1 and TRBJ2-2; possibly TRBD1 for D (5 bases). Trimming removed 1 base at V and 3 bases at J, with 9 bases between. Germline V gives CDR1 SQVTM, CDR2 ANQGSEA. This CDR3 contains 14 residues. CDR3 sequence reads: CSVEVSGYTGELFF. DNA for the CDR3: TGCAGCGTTGAAGTTTCAGGGTACACCGGGGAGCTGTTTTTT.

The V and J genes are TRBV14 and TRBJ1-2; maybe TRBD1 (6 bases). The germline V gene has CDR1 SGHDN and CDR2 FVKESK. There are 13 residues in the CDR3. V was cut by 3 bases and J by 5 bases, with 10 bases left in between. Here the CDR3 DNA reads TGTGCCAGCAGCCACGGGACAACTTATGGCTACACCTTC. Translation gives CASSHGTTYGYTF.